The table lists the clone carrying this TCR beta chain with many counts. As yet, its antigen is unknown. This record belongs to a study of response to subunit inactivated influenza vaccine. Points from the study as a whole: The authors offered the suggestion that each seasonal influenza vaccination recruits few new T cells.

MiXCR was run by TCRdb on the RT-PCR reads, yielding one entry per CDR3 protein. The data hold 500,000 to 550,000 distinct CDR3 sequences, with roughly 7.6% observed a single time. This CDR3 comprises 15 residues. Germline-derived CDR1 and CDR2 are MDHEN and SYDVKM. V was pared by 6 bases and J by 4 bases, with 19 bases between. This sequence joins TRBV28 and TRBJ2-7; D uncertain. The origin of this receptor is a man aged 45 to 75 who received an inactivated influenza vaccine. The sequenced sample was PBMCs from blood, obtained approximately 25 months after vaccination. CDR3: CASSPIGPGDYEQYF. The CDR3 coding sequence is TGTGCCAGCAGCCCCATAGGTCCCGGTGATTACGAGCAGTACTTC.